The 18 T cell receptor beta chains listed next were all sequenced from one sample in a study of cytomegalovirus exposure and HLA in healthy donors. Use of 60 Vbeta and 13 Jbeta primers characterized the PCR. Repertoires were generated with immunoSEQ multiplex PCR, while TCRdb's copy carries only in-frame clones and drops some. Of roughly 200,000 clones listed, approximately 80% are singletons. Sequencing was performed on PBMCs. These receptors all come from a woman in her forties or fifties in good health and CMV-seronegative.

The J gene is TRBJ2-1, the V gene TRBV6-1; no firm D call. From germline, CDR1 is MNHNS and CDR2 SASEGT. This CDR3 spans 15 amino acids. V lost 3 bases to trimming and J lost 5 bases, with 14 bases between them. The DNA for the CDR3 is TGTGCCAGCAGTGAGATAGATAAGAAAGACAATGAGCAGTTCTTC. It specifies CASSEIDKKDNEQFF.

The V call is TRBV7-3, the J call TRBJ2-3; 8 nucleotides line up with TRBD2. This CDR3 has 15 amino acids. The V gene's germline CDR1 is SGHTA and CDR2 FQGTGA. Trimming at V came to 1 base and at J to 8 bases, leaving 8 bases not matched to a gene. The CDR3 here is CASSLIAGGHTTQYF. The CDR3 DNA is TGTGCCAGCAGCTTAATTGCGGGGGGCCATACTACGCAGTATTTT.

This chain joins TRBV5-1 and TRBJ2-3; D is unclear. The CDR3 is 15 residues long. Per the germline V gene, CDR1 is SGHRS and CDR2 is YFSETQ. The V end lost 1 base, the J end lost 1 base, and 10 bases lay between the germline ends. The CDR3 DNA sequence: TGCGCCAGCAGCTTGTGGAGACCTGGCACAGATACGCAGTATTTT. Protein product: CASSLWRPGTDTQYF.

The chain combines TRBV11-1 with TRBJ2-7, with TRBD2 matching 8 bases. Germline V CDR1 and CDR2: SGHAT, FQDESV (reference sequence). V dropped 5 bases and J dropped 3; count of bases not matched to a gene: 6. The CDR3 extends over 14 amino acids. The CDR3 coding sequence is TGTGCCAGCAGCGCGGGACTAGACTACTACGAGCAGTACTTC. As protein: CASSAGLDYYEQYF.

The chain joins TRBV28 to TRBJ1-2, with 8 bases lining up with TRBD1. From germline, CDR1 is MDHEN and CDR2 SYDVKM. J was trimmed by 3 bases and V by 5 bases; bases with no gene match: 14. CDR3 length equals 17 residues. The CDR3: CASSPSAPRGRDYGYTF. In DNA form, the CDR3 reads TGTGCCAGCAGTCCGTCTGCCCCCAGGGGGCGCGACTATGGCTACACCTTC.

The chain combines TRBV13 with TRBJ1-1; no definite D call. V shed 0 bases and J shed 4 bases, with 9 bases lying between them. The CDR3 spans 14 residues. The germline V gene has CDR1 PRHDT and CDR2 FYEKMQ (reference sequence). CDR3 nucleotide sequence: TGTGCCAGCAGCTTAGGTTTTCGGTCCACTGAAGCTTTCTTT. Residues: CASSLGFRSTEAFF.

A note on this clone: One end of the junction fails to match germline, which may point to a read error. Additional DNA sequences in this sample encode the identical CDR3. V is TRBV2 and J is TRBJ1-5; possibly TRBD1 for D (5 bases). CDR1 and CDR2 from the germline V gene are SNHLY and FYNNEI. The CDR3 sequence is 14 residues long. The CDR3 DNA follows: TGCGCCAGCAGTGTAGACTGGGACTATCAGCCCCAGCATTTT. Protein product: CASSVDWDYQPQHF.

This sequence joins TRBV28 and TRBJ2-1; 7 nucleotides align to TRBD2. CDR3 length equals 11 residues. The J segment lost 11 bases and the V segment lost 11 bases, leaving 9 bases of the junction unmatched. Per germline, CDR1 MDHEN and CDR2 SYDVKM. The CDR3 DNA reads TGTGCCCTCCGGGGGGACGCGAAGCAGTTCTTC. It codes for CALRGDAKQFF.

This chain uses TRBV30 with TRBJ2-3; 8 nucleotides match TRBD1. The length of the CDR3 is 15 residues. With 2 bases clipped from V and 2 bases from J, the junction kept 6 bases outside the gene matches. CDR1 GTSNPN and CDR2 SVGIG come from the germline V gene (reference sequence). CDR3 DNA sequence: TGTGCCTGGAGTCTAAGGGACAGGACCACAGATACGCAGTATTTT. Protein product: CAWSLRDRTTDTQYF.

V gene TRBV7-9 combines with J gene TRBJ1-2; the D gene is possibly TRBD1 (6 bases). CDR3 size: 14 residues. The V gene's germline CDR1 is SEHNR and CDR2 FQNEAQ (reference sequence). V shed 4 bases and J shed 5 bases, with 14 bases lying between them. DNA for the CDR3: TGTGCCAGCAGCTCCACGGACGGACAGTATGGCTACACCTTC. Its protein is CASSSTDGQYGYTF.

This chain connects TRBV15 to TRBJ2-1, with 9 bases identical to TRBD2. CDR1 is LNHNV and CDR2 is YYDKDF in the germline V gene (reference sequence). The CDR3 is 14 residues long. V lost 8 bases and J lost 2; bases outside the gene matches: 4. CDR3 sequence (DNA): TGTGCCACCGCAGCGGGAGGCCCCTACAATGAGCAGTTCTTC. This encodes CATAAGGPYNEQFF.

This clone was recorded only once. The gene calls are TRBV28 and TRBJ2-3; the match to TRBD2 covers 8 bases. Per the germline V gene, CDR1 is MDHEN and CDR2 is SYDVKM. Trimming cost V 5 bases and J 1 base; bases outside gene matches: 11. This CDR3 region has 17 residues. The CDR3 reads CASSPPGRGGGTDTQYF. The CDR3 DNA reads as TGTGCCAGCAGTCCGCCCGGGAGGGGAGGGGGCACAGATACGCAGTATTTT. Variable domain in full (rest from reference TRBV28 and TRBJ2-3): DVKVTQSSRYLVKRTGEKVFLECVQDMDHENMFWYRQDPGLGLRLIYFSYDVKMKEKGDIPEGYSVSREKKERFSLILESASTNQTSMYLCASSPPGRGGGTDTQYFGPGTRLTVL.

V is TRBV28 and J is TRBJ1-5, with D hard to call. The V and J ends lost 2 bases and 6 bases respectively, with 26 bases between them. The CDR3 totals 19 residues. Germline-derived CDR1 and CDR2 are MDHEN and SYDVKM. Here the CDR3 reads CASSLPARRSKNRGQPQHF. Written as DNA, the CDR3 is TGTGCCAGCAGTTTACCGGCCCGACGATCTAAGAATCGAGGTCAGCCCCAGCATTTT.

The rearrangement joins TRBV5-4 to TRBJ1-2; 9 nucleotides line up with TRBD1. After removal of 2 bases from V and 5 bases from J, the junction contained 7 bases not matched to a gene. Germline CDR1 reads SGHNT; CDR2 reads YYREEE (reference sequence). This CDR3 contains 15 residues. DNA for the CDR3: TGTGCCAGCAGCTTCGGGGACAGGGCTGGTTATGGCTACACCTTC. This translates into CASSFGDRAGYGYTF.

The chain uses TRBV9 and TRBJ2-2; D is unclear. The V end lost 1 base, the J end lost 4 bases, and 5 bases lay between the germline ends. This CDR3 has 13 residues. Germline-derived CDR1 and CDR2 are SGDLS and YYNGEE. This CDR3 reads CASSVMRTGELFF. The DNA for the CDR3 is TGTGCCAGCAGCGTAATGCGCACCGGGGAGCTGTTTTTT.

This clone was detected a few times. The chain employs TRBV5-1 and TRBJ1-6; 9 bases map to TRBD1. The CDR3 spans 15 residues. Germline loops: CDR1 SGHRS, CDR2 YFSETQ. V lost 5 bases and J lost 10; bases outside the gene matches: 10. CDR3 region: CASSYRTGERSPLHF. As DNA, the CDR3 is TGCGCCAGCAGTTATCGGACAGGGGAGAGATCACCCCTCCACTTT.

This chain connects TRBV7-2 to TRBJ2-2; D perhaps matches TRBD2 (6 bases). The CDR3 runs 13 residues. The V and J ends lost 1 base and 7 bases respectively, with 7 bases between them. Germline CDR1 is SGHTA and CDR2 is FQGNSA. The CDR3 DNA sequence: TGTGCCAGCAGCTTAGTGCGGGGCGGGGAGCTGTTTTTT. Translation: CASSLVRGGELFF.

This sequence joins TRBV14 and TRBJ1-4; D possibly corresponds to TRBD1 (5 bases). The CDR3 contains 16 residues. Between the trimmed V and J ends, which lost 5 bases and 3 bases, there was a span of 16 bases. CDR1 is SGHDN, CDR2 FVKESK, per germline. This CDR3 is CASSDTTRVPNEKLFF. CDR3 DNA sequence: TGTGCCAGCAGCGATACAACCAGGGTCCCTAATGAAAAACTGTTTTTT.